The 6 T cell receptor beta chains below come from one sample, sequenced in a study of technical replicates of blood from a few donors. Profiling relied on immunoSEQ multiplex PCR, and the TCRdb table lists in-frame clones only, not all of them. The repertoire holds fewer than 100,000 clones, with around 97% as singletons. Input material: T cells isolated from PBMCs. Receptors were obtained from a human donor in good health.

The gene calls are TRBV7-9 and TRBJ2-1; D uncertain. Looked up from germline, CDR1 is SEHNR and CDR2 is FQNEAQ (reference sequence). V lost 5 bases and J 7 bases, leaving 12 bases between the germline ends. CDR3 length: 13 amino acids. In DNA form, the CDR3 reads TGTGCCAGCAGCCAAGAGGTTATGAATGAGCAGTTCTTC. Amino acids: CASSQEVMNEQFF. Variable domain in full (rest from reference TRBV7-9 and TRBJ2-1): DTGVSQNPRHKITKRGQNVTFRCDPISEHNRLYWYRQTLGQGPEFLTYFQNEAQLEKSRLLSDRFSAERPKGSFSTLEIQRTEQGDSAMYLCASSQEVMNEQFFGPGTRLTVL.

The chain combines TRBV5-6 with TRBJ1-2, with 8 positions matching TRBD1. The CDR3 totals 16 residues. Trimming at V came to 1 base and at J to 0 bases, leaving 5 bases not matched to a gene. The germline V gene has CDR1 SGHDT and CDR2 YYEEEE. CDR3: CASSLRMTGANYGYTF. The CDR3 DNA sequence: TGTGCCAGCAGCTTGAGAATGACAGGGGCTAACTATGGCTACACCTTC.

The chain recombines TRBV6-1 with TRBJ1-2, with 8 bases aligning to TRBD1. V trimming: 7 bases; J trimming: 5 bases; junction bases outside the gene matches: 9. This CDR3 has 14 residues. The germline V gene encodes CDR1 MNHNS and CDR2 SASEGT. CDR3 region: CASNQGQGGYGYTF. CDR3 in DNA: TGTGCCAGCAACCAAGGACAGGGAGGATATGGCTACACCTTC.

The table lists this clone with a count of one. The CDR3 nucleotides are TGTGCCAGCAGTTACGTTCCAACGAGGGGCTACACCTTC. It specifies CASSYVPTRGYTF. This chain links TRBV6-5 with TRBJ1-2; D is uncertain. The V end was cut by 2 bases, the J end by 8 bases, with 12 bases between. The germline CDR1 and CDR2 sequences are MNHEY and SVGAGI. This CDR3 comprises 13 residues.

The rearrangement uses TRBV10-3 and TRBJ2-1, with 8 bases identical to TRBD2. The ends lost 4 bases at V and 7 bases at J; junction bases unmatched: 6. The CDR3 length is 14 residues. The germline V gene encodes CDR1 ENHRY and CDR2 SYGVKD. The DNA for the CDR3 is TGTGCCATCAGTGGAGAGCGGGAGATAAATGAGCAGTTCTTC. It encodes CAISGEREINEQFF.

The V gene is TRBV4-1, the J gene TRBJ2-7, with 8 bases matching TRBD1. The CDR3 length is 16 residues. CDR1 and CDR2 (germline): MGHRA, YSYEKL. V shed 0 bases and J 2 bases; nucleotides not matched to a gene: 6. Here the CDR3 reads CASSQDLRQGTYEQYF. The CDR3 bases are TGCGCCAGCAGCCAAGACCTACGACAGGGGACCTACGAGCAGTACTTC.